Here is one T cell receptor (beta chain) with its context. What it binds is unknown. This specimen comes from a study of cytomegalovirus exposure and HLA in healthy donors. Use of 60 Vbeta and 13 Jbeta primers characterized the PCR. The data were produced by immunoSEQ multiplex PCR, yet TCRdb's version contains in-frame clones alone and is incomplete. The table includes tens of thousands of clones, more than 70% detected once. Study-wide points: Serostatus for CMV was the only available immune exposure information. Follow-up analysis later connected one missense variant in DCLRE1C with trimming of TCR beta V- and J-genes.

J was trimmed by 3 bases and V by 1 base; bases with no gene match: 14. Germline V gene lookup returns CDR1 MGHRA and CDR2 YSYEKL. CDR3 length: 19 residues. Material for sequencing was PBMCs. This clonotype was sampled from a man younger than 45 in good health and CMV-seropositive. The chain has TRBV4-1 and TRBJ2-1; 8 bases map to TRBD2. CDR3 bases: TGCGCCAGCAGCCAAGGGCCTCTTGGCGCGGGGGGTAACTACAATGAGCAGTTCTTC. Translating it yields CASSQGPLGAGGNYNEQFF.